This TCR beta chain derives from a study of T cells in Graves' hyperthyroidism and ophthalmopathy. Regarding the study as a whole: A 13 V-J model separated ophthalmopathy from stable hyperthyroidism. Blood held most thyroid clonotypes expanded above 0.001 frequency.

Only a few counts were recorded for this clonotype. The antigen is undetermined. The investigators amplified TCR beta CDR3 regions from RNA transcripts. In the first-round RT-PCR of the TCR CDR3, the HTBI primer set was used. TCRdb passed the multiplex PCR reads through MiXCR, listing each CDR3 protein once. This sample has more than 500,000 distinct CDR3 sequences; 40% to 50% occur once, and the top ten carry about two fifths. The CDR3 totals 15 residues. Germline CDR1 ENHRY, CDR2 SYGVKD. Trimming took 4 bases from V and 1 from J, leaving 14 bases between them. The clonotype was recovered from an adult woman with Graves' disease, either hyperthyroidism or ophthalmopathy (not recorded which). Material: peripheral blood or thyroid tissue (not recorded which). The V and J genes are TRBV10-3 and TRBJ2-7, with D possibly matching TRBD2 (5 bases). The CDR3 region has the DNA TGTGCCATCAGTGGGAGGAGCGCTAGATCCTACGAGCAGTACTTC. It translates to CAISGRSARSYEQYF.